The 14 T cell receptor beta chains listed next were all sequenced from one sample in a study of blood T cell repertoires in COVID-19. Sequenced by immunoSEQ multiplex PCR; TCRdb stores in-frame clones only, minus some. Of 490,000 or so clones listed, 75% to 90% were seen once; the top ten hold roughly 8.5%. Sequenced sample: PBMCs or T cells enriched from blood (not recorded which). Every receptor here comes from an older woman who had recovered from COVID-19.

Note on this clone: Other DNA variants within this sample encode the same CDR3. The chain carries TRBV3-1 (or the pseudogene TRBV3-2) and TRBJ2-3; D gene uncertain. The germline V and J ends were trimmed by 1 base and 4 bases, with 9 bases remaining between them. This CDR3 contains 14 residues. Per germline, CDR1 LGHDT and CDR2 YNNKEL (reference sequence). CDR3 coding DNA: TGTGCCAGCAGCCAAGCAGGTACGGCAGATACGCAGTATTTT. Residues: CASSQAGTADTQYF.

This chain links TRBV19 with TRBJ1-5; 8 nucleotides agree with TRBD1. The CDR3 has 18 amino acids. The V gene's germline CDR1 is LNHDA and CDR2 SQIVND (reference sequence). The trim removed 6 bases at V and 6 bases at J, leaving 19 bases unmatched. CDR3 amino acids: CASRAGTGDLGSRQPQHF. CDR3 nucleotides: TGTGCCAGTAGAGCCGGGACAGGTGATCTTGGGTCCCGTCAGCCCCAGCATTTT.

V and J are TRBV7-8 and TRBJ2-5; 12 bases fit TRBD2. V shed 1 base, J shed 5 bases, and the junction held 8 bases outside the gene matches. The CDR3 spans 17 residues. The germline CDR1 and CDR2 sequences are SGHVS and FQNEAQ. DNA of the CDR3: TGTGCCAGCAGCTTAGATCCTAGCGGGGGGGCGAGGGAGACCCAGTACTTC. Its protein product is CASSLDPSGGARETQYF.

This chain joins TRBV6-5 and TRBJ1-2; possibly TRBD1 for D (6 bases). The V end was cut by 8 bases, the J end by 4 bases, with 14 bases between. The CDR3 is 13 amino acids. The V gene's germline CDR1 is MNHEY and CDR2 SVGAGI. The CDR3 region has the DNA TGTGCCAGCGATTCTACAGGGTCCTATGGCTACACCTTC. Protein: CASDSTGSYGYTF.

CDR3 sequence: CASSSSGEYEQYV. DNA for the CDR3: TGTGCCAGCAGTTCGTCAGGGGAGTACGAGCAGTACGTC. The chain employs TRBV12-3 or TRBV12-4 and TRBJ2-7, with a tentative D call TRBD1 (6 bases). This CDR3 region has 13 residues. Trimming cost V 4 bases and J 4 bases, with 11 bases left between them.

The CDR3, as DNA: TGTGCCAGCAGTCTAGCGTTCACAGATACGCAGTATTTT. The encoded protein is CASSLAFTDTQYF. V and J are TRBV6-5 and TRBJ2-3; maybe TRBD2 (6 bases). Germline lookup yields CDR1 MNHEY and CDR2 SVGAGI. This CDR3 is 13 amino acids long. With 5 bases removed from V and 2 bases from J, the gap between germline ends came to 8 bases.

V and J are TRBV28 and TRBJ1-1; D not certain. Germline CDR1 MDHEN, CDR2 SYDVKM. The CDR3 runs to 12 residues. V was shortened by 2 bases and J by 3 bases, with 4 bases between the two germline ends. CDR3 nucleotides: TGTGCCAGCAGTTTAGGCTACACTGAAGCTTTCTTT. This gives the protein CASSLGYTEAFF.

The V gene is TRBV11-3, the J gene TRBJ2-1, with 11 nucleotides matching TRBD2. Unmatched junction bases numbered 6, after V lost 4 bases and J lost 1 base. This CDR3 contains 17 residues. CDR1 and CDR2 from the germline V gene are SGHNT and YENEEA. The CDR3 region has the DNA TGTGCCAGCAGCTCACTAGCGGGGGTCGGATCCTACAATGAGCAGTTCTTC. Translated: CASSSLAGVGSYNEQFF.

The chain combines TRBV19 with TRBJ2-2, with a weak D call TRBD1 (6 bases). The CDR3 sequence is 15 residues long. Germline V gene data show CDR1 as LNHDA and CDR2 as SQIVND (reference sequence). The ends were cut back, 3 bases at V and 5 bases at J, with 13 bases in the middle. The CDR3 DNA follows: TGTGCCAGTAGTATTGGTGCACAGGGTACCGGGGAGCTGTTTTTT. Translating it yields CASSIGAQGTGELFF.

The J gene is TRBJ2-7, the V gene TRBV7-2; the match to TRBD2 covers 9 bases. The trim removed 11 bases at V and 3 bases at J, leaving 17 bases unmatched. Germline-derived CDR1 and CDR2 are SGHTA and FQGNSA. This CDR3 contains 16 residues. The chain's CDR3 is CAPPGDSSGGHYEQYV. The DNA of the CDR3 is TGTGCCCCCCCAGGGGATAGTAGCGGGGGTCACTACGAGCAGTACGTC.

The chain recombines TRBV11-2 with TRBJ2-4; 9 bases line up with TRBD2. The V segment lost 4 bases and the J segment 1 base; nucleotides outside the gene matches: 11. This CDR3 is built from 18 residues. Germline assignment: CDR1 SGHAT and CDR2 FQNNGV. The CDR3 reads CASSSLRGGAGAKNIQYF. Written as DNA, the CDR3 is TGTGCCAGCAGCTCTTTGCGGGGGGGGGCCGGGGCCAAAAACATTCAGTACTTC.

The rearrangement links TRBV18 to TRBJ1-2; 12 bases map to TRBD1. The length of the CDR3 is 17 residues. CDR1 and CDR2 from the germline V gene are KGHSH and LQKENI. V dropped 2 bases and J dropped 4; count of bases not matched to a gene: 8. CDR3 in amino acids: CASSPIAGQGATYGYTF. In nucleotides, the CDR3 is TGTGCCAGCTCACCAATCGCGGGACAGGGGGCGACCTATGGCTACACCTTC.

This chain joins TRBV15 and TRBJ2-2; a possible D gene is TRBD1 (6 bases). Trimming cost V 0 bases and J 0 bases, with 11 bases left between them. The germline CDR1 and CDR2 sequences are LNHNV and YYDKDF (reference sequence). CDR3 length: 17 residues. The CDR3 nucleotides read TGTGCCACCAGCAGAGATCCCGGACAGACGAACACCGGGGAGCTGTTTTTT. It translates to CATSRDPGQTNTGELFF.

The V call is TRBV10-3, the J call TRBJ2-1, with 9 bases that match TRBD1. Losses at the gene ends were 2 bases for V and 8 bases for J; bases not matched to a gene: 1. This CDR3 comprises 13 residues. Germline V gives CDR1 ENHRY, CDR2 SYGVKD. CDR3 DNA sequence: TGTGCCATCAGTGAGACAGGGGGCGATGAGCAGTTCTTC. Amino acids: CAISETGGDEQFF.